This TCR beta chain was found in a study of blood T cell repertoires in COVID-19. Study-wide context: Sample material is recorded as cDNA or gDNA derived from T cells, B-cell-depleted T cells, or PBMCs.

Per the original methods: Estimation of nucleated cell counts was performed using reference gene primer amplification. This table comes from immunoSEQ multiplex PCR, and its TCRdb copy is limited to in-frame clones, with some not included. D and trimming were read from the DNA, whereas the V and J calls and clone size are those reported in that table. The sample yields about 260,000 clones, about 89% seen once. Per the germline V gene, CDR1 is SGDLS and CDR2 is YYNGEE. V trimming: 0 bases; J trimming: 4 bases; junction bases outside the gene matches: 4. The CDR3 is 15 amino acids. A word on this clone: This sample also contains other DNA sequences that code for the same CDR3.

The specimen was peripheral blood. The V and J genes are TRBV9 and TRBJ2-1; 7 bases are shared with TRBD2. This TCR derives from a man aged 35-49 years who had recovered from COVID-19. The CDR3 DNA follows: TGTGCCAGCAGCGTAGGTTCTAGCGGATACAATGAGCAGTTCTTC. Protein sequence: CASSVGSSGYNEQFF.